This note documents a single T cell receptor (beta chain) sequence. Its cognate antigen is unknown. This table comes from immunoSEQ multiplex PCR, and its TCRdb copy is limited to in-frame clones, with some not included. The top ten clones hold about 2.2% of a sample with about 34,000 clones, more than 85% of them seen once. This sample was taken from a study of T cells in tuberculosis. General study points: Active tuberculosis cases were adults; controls were adolescents.

V trimming: 8 bases; J trimming: 4 bases; junction bases outside the gene matches: 8. CDR3 length: 14 residues. CDR1 is MDHEN, CDR2 SYDVKM, per germline. The rearrangement joins TRBV28 to TRBJ1-2; TRBD1 aligns across 9 bases. The sequenced sample consisted of PBMCs. This clonotype was obtained from a donor aged 10 to 29 with latent tuberculosis or without tuberculosis infection. The CDR3, as DNA: TGTGCCAGCGCCGGGGACAGGGTGACCTATGGCTACACCTTC. This sequence encodes CASAGDRVTYGYTF.